The rows below give T cell receptor beta chains drawn from one sample of a study of T-cell memory formation after mild COVID-19. TCRdb re-called the 5' RACE reads with MiXCR, one entry per CDR3 protein. This table has about 360,000 distinct CDR3 sequences, roughly 14% appearing once. The sequenced material came from PBMCs or a T cell subset sorted from them (not recorded which). The receptor source for this set is a man aged 18 to 29 who had mild COVID-19 (a few samples of this study predate the infection). Cell type and time point are not known. CDR3s include the opening cysteine and the closing phenylalanine or tryptophan. A D gene is named only where the DNA matches it firmly. Clone size is given for some rows only: seen once, a few or many times, or a class if the clone is expanded.

>.|TRBJ1-6|few|TRBV20-1
TGCAGTGCTAGGGTTACCGGGACAATGGTCGTCAAGTCACCCCTCCACTTT
CSARVTGTMVVKSPLHF
>TRBD1|TRBJ2-3|.|TRBV6-1
TGTGCCAGCAGGGCCTCCCCGGGACAGCGCACAGATACGCAGTATTTT
CASRASPGQRTDTQYF
>TRBD1|TRBJ1-2|.|TRBV5-6
TGTGCCAGCATCTTGGGACAGGGGAACTATGGCTACACCTTC
CASILGQGNYGYTF
>.|TRBJ2-3|.|TRBV20-1
TGCAGTGCCCCGTCATCTAGGACTTCGTCAGATACGCAGTATTTT
CSAPSSRTSSDTQYF
>.|TRBJ2-2|few|TRBV6-4
TGTGCCAGCAGTGAGGGGGGACAAAACACCGGGGAGCTGTTTTTT
CASSEGGQNTGELFF
>.|TRBJ1-1|many|TRBV7-9
TGTGCCAGCAGTTTTGGTGGACTAAACACTGAAGCTTTCTTT
CASSFGGLNTEAFF
>.|TRBJ2-5|.|TRBV7-6
TGTGCCAGCAGCTTCCGAGGGGATCCAGAGACCCAGTACTTC
CASSFRGDPETQYF
>.|TRBJ1-6|.|TRBV20-1
TGCAGTGCCGGCCCCCTCCACTTT
CSAGPLHF
>.|TRBJ2-7|.|TRBV12-3/TRBV12-4
TGTGCCAGCAGTTTACAGGAGGACCACGAGCAGTACTTC
CASSLQEDHEQYF
>.|TRBJ2-7|.|TRBV6-5
TGTGCCAGCAGTTACTCCAGGGAACCCTACGAGCAGTACTTC
CASSYSREPYEQYF
>.|TRBJ2-5|.|TRBV29-1
TGCAGCGTTGAAAATGAGCTGGGGACCCAGTACTTC
CSVENELGTQYF
>.|TRBJ2-1|few|TRBV28
TGTGCCACCCGAGAGGCAGACAATGAGCAGTTCTTC
CATREADNEQFF
>.|TRBJ1-2|.|TRBV7-9
TGTGCCAGCAGCCATTCATCGGGGGGGAACTATGGCTACACCTTC
CASSHSSGGNYGYTF
>.|TRBJ2-2|few|TRBV4-1
TGCGCCAGCAGCCAAGCGAGGGTCACCGGGGAGCTGTTTTTT
CASSQARVTGELFF
>TRBD1|TRBJ1-2|.|TRBV4-1
TGCGCCAGCAGCCGACCGCAGGGGGCATACTATGGCTACACCTTC
CASSRPQGAYYGYTF
>.|TRBJ2-3|few|TRBV12-3/TRBV12-4
TGTGCCAGCACCTTGGGGTCCAGGGGGAGGACAGATACGCAGTATTTT
CASTLGSRGRTDTQYF
>.|TRBJ2-7|few|TRBV5-1
TGCGCCAGCAGCTTGGGGACGGTCTCCTACGAGCAGTACTTC
CASSLGTVSYEQYF
>.|TRBJ2-1|few|TRBV12-3/TRBV12-4
TGTGCCAGCAGTTCCCCGCCCCGGACTGGCAATGAGCAGTTCTTC
CASSSPPRTGNEQFF
>.|TRBJ2-4|.|TRBV7-6
TGTGCCAGCAGCTTAGACGTCAAAAACATTCAGTACTTC
CASSLDVKNIQYF
>.|TRBJ2-7|few|TRBV12-3/TRBV12-4
TGTGCCAGCAGCCCTAGCCGGCAGATGGGGGAGCAGTACTTC
CASSPSRQMGEQYF
>TRBD1|TRBJ2-3|.|TRBV7-6
TGTGCCAGCAGGGATGACAGGGGAGGCACAGATACGCAGTATTTT
CASRDDRGGTDTQYF
>.|TRBJ1-4|.|TRBV28
TGTGCCAGCAGTTCTCCTGGTACTAATGAAAAACTGTTTTTT
CASSSPGTNEKLFF
>.|TRBJ2-7|many|TRBV7-2
TGTGCCAGCAGCTGGGCTTACGAGCAGTACTTC
CASSWAYEQYF
>.|TRBJ2-7|many|TRBV7-2
TGTGCCAGCACCCCCCGGGTCAGCTACGAGCAGTACTTC
CASTPRVSYEQYF
>TRBD1|TRBJ2-2|few|TRBV7-9
TGTGCCAGCAGCTTAATGAACAGGGGCCGGACCGGGGAGCTGTTTTTT
CASSLMNRGRTGELFF
>TRBD2|TRBJ2-1|few|TRBV5-6
TGTGCCAGCAGCTTGGCCGGACTAGCGTCGGATGAGCAGTTCTTC
CASSLAGLASDEQFF
>.|TRBJ2-3|many|TRBV12-3/TRBV12-4
TGTGCCAGCAGTTTAAGTCCCGTGAGCACAGATACGCAGTATTTT
CASSLSPVSTDTQYF
>TRBD1|TRBJ2-7|once|TRBV20-1
TGCAGTGATAGGGCCGGGACAGGGTGGGAACAACAGTACTTC
CSDRAGTGWEQQYF
>.|TRBJ2-7|few|TRBV4-2
TGTGCCAGCAGCCAAGATCCCAGGGATGGCGAGCAGTACTTC
CASSQDPRDGEQYF
>.|TRBJ2-1|.|TRBV7-2
TGTGCCAGCAGCTCAGCTCTTAGAAGCTCCCACAATGAGCAGTTCTTC
CASSSALRSSHNEQFF
>.|TRBJ2-2|.|TRBV20-1
TGCAGTGCTAGAGTCTTGGGGAACACCGGGGAGCTGTTTTTT
CSARVLGNTGELFF
>.|TRBJ2-1|.|TRBV20-1
TGCAGTGCTAGAGATCCGGGAGCGGTTTGGAATGAGCAGTTCTTC
CSARDPGAVWNEQFF
>TRBD1|TRBJ2-1|many|TRBV7-9
TGTGCCAGCAGCCTCCGACAGGGACAAGGGCAGTTCTTC
CASSLRQGQGQFF
>TRBD1|TRBJ1-4|.|TRBV5-6
TGTGCCAGCAGCTTGTTTCAGGGGGGTGAAAAACTGTTTTTT
CASSLFQGGEKLFF
>.|TRBJ1-1|few|TRBV4-3
TGCGCCAGCAGCCAAGATCGACGGCGGGACATGAACACTGAAGCTTTCTTT
CASSQDRRRDMNTEAFF
>.|TRBJ1-1|few|TRBV25-1
TGTGCCAGCAGCCGAGAGGCCCCGAGCACTGAAGCTTTCTTT
CASSREAPSTEAFF
>TRBD1|TRBJ1-5|.|TRBV3-1
TGTGCCAGCAGCCAAGGGACAGGAGGTCATCAGCCCCAGCATTTT
CASSQGTGGHQPQHF
>.|TRBJ1-5|.|TRBV10-2
TGCGCCAGCAGTGATCTCAGGGATCAGCCCCAGCATTTT
CASSDLRDQPQHF
>.|TRBJ2-5|few|TRBV27
TGTGCCAGCAGTTTCCGACAGGCGGCGACCCAGTACTTC
CASSFRQAATQYF
>.|TRBJ2-4|few|TRBV12-3/TRBV12-4
TGTGCCAGCAGTTTAGATATTAGCGGTCTTCAGTACTTC
CASSLDISGLQYF